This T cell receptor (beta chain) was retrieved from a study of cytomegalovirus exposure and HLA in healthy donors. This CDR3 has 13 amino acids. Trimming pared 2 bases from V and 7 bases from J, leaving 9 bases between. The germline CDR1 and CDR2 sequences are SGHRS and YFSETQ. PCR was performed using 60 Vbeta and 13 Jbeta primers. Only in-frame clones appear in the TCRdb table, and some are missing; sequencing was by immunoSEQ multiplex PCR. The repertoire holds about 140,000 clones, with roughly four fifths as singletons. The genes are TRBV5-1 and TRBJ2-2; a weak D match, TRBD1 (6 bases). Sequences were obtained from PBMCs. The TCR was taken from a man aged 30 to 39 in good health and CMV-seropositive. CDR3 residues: CASSFGQYGELFF. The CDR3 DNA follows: TGCGCCAGCAGCTTCGGACAGTACGGGGAGCTGTTTTTT.